The rows below give T cell receptor beta chains drawn from one sample of a study of T cell responses to AZD1222 COVID-19 vaccine. Assay: immunoSEQ multiplex PCR; the TCRdb copy retains only in-frame clones and omits some. The repertoire has approximately 130,000 clones, more than 90% of them found once; the top ten carry 1% to 1.3%. The sample was peripheral blood, taken 28 days after the second AZD1222 dose. Source of these receptors: an adult who received the AZD1222 COVID-19 vaccine. The CDR3 runs from the conserved cysteine through the conserved F or W. The D gene is left open where the match is weak. Clone size is not always given. Where it is, it says once, few, many or a class for expanded clones.

d_call	v_call	j_call	clone_size	cdr3_nt	cdr3_aa
-	TRBV4-2	TRBJ1-6	once	TGTGCCAGCAGCCAAGATCGCAGGGTGGGCAATTCACCCCTCCACTTT	CASSQDRRVGNSPLHF
-	TRBV7-9	TRBJ1-1	-	TGTGCCAGCAGCCCCCCCCTGATGAACACTGAAGCTTTCTTT	CASSPPLMNTEAFF
-	TRBV11-2	TRBJ2-4	-	TGTGCCAGCAGCTTAGCCACATGGGACATTCAGTACTTC	CASSLATWDIQYF
-	TRBV9	TRBJ1-2	-	TGTGCCAGCAGCGTAGACAACTATGGCTACACCTTC	CASSVDNYGYTF
TRBD1	TRBV29-1	TRBJ2-2	-	TGCAGCGGGGGACAGGTTAGCGGGGAGCTGTTTTTT	CSGGQVSGELFF
TRBD2	TRBV5-4	TRBJ2-1	-	TGTGCCAGCAGTGGCGGGGGGCTCCCCTACAATGAGCAGTTCTTC	CASSGGGLPYNEQFF
TRBD1	TRBV7-9	TRBJ2-5	-	TGTGCCAGCAGCCGAAGACAGGGGGCCCGCCAAGAGACCCAGTACTTC	CASSRRQGARQETQYF
-	TRBV10-3	TRBJ2-7	-	TGTGCCATCAGTGCCGGCCTTTCCGGGTTCTCCTACGAGCAGTACTTC	CAISAGLSGFSYEQYF
-	TRBV6-1	TRBJ2-7	-	TGTGCCAGCAGTGAAGCCCTGGTCCAGATAAGCCGAACCTACGAGCAGTACTTC	CASSEALVQISRTYEQYF
-	TRBV28	TRBJ2-2	-	TGTGCCACCTGGGCCGTTTTGGGCGGGGAGCTGTTTTTT	CATWAVLGGELFF
-	TRBV19	TRBJ1-5	-	TGTGCCAGTAGATCACAGAGTGGTCAGCCCCAGCATTTT	CASRSQSGQPQHF
TRBD2	TRBV7-3	TRBJ2-3	-	TGTGCCAGCAGCTTACTGGGAGCGGGGGGGCCGACAGATACGCAGTATTTT	CASSLLGAGGPTDTQYF
TRBD2	TRBV3-1/TRBV3-2	TRBJ2-5	-	TGTGCCAGCAGCCCCACCGGGGGGGCCGGGACCCAGTACTTC	CASSPTGGAGTQYF
-	TRBV9	TRBJ1-2	-	TGTGCCAGCAGCGTAGCAAACAGTATAGACTATGGCTACACCTTC	CASSVANSIDYGYTF
TRBD2	TRBV5-1	TRBJ2-5	-	TGCGCCAGCACGCGGGAGGGACTAGCGGGAGAGACCCAGTACTTC	CASTREGLAGETQYF
-	TRBV7-8	TRBJ1-2	-	TGTGCCAGCAGCTCTACAGGGAGTGGGGGCTACACCTTC	CASSSTGSGGYTF
TRBD1	TRBV29-1	TRBJ2-5	-	TGCAGCGTTGCCAGGGGGCTGGTAGAGACCCAGTACTTC	CSVARGLVETQYF
-	TRBV28	TRBJ1-1	-	TGTGCCAGCACCTCGCGGGTGAACACTGAAGCTTTCTTT	CASTSRVNTEAFF
-	TRBV14	TRBJ2-7	-	TGTGCCAGCAGCGTCGTGGTGGGCTCCTACGAGCAGTACTTC	CASSVVVGSYEQYF
-	TRBV28	TRBJ2-7	once	TGTGCCAGCAGTATCCGACAACCCGACGAGCAGTACTTC	CASSIRQPDEQYF
TRBD1	TRBV19	TRBJ1-2	-	TGTGCCAGTAGTCTTCGGGACAGGGGAGGTGGCTACACCTTC	CASSLRDRGGGYTF
-	TRBV5-1	TRBJ2-5	-	TGCGCCAGCAGCTTGAAAGGCGAGACCCAGTACTTC	CASSLKGETQYF
-	TRBV28	TRBJ1-5	-	TGTGCCAGCAGTTCGGGACTACCCCAGCATTTT	CASSSGLPQHF
-	TRBV11-2	TRBJ2-2	-	TGTGCCAGCAGCCGCGGTCAGAACACCGGGGAGCTGTTTTTT	CASSRGQNTGELFF
-	TRBV27	TRBJ1-2	-	TGTGCCAGCAGGGAAGCAGGGATCAACTATGGCTACACCTTC	CASREAGINYGYTF
-	TRBV24-1	TRBJ2-3	-	TGTGCCACCAGTGATTTGTATACGCAGTATTTT	CATSDLYTQYF
TRBD2	TRBV5-1	TRBJ2-5	-	TGCGCCAGCAGCTCCACTAGCGGTTCACAAGAGACCCAGTACTTC	CASSSTSGSQETQYF
-	TRBV7-3	TRBJ2-1	-	TGTGCCAGCAGCTCAGAGCCCAGGGCTGTCTACAATGAGCAGTTCTTC	CASSSEPRAVYNEQFF
TRBD1	TRBV6-2/TRBV6-3	TRBJ2-3	-	TGTGCCAGCAGTTACGCAGGACAGGACACAGATACGCAGTATTTT	CASSYAGQDTDTQYF
-	TRBV7-8	TRBJ2-2	once	TGTGCCAGCAGCTTCACGGGTATTAAGGACACCGGGGAGCTGTTTTTT	CASSFTGIKDTGELFF
-	TRBV29-1	TRBJ1-1	-	TGCAGCGCCCAACGGACCACTGAAGCTTTCTTT	CSAQRTTEAFF